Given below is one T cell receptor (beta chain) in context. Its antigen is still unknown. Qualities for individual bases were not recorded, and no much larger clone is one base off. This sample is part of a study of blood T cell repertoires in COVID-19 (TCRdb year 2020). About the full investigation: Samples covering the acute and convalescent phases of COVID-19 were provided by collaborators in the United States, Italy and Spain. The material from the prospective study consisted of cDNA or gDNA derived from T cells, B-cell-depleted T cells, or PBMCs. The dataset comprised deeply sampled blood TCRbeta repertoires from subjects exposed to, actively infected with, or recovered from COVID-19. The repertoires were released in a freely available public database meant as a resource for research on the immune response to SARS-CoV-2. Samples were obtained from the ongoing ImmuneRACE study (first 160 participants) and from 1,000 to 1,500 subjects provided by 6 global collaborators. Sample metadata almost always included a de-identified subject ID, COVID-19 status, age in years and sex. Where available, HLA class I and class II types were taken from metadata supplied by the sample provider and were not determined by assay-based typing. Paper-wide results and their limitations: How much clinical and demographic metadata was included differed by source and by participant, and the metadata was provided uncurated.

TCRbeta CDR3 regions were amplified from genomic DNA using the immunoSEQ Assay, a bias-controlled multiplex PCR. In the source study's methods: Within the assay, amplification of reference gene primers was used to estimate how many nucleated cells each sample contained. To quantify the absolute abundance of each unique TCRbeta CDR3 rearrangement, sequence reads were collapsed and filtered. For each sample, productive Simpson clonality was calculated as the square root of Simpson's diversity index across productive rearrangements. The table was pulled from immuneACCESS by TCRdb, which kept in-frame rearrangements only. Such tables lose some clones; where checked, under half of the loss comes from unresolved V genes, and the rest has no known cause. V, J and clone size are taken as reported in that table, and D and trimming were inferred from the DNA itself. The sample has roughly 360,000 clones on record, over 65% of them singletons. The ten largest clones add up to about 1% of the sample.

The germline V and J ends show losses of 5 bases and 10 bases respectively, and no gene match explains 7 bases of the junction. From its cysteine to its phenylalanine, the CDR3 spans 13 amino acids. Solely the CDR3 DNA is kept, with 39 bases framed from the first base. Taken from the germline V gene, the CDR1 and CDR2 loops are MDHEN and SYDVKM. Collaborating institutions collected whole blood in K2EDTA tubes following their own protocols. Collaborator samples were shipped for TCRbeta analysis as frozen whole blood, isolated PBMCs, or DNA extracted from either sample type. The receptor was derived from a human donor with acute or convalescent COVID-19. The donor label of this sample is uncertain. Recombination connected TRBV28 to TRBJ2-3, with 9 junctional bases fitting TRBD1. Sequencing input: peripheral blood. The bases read TGTGCCAGCAGTCACGACAGGGGGACCCCGCAGTATTTT. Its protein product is CASSHDRGTPQYF.